These T cell receptor beta chains were read from a single sample in a study of blood T cell repertoires in COVID-19. Generated by immunoSEQ multiplex PCR, the TCRdb table keeps only in-frame clones and is missing some. The sample carries some 300,000 clones, over 90% recorded once. Specimen: PBMCs or T cells enriched from blood (not recorded which). Receptors were obtained from a woman aged 25 to 39 who had been exposed to COVID-19. Each CDR3 is given with its conserved first and last residue. The D gene is left open where the match is weak.

V gene: TRBV24-1; J gene: TRBJ2-5; D gene: NA; CDR3 protein: CATSETGGETQYF
V gene: TRBV27; J gene: TRBJ1-6; D gene: NA; CDR3 protein: CASSLWAPGAGNSPLHF
V gene: TRBV4-1; J gene: TRBJ1-2; D gene: TRBD1; CDR3 protein: CASSQVEGANYGYTF
V gene: TRBV27; J gene: TRBJ1-6; D gene: TRBD1; CDR3 protein: CASSLKPTGNSPLHF
V gene: TRBV5-1; J gene: TRBJ1-2; D gene: NA; CDR3 protein: CASSLLGTNYGYTF
V gene: TRBV6-4; J gene: TRBJ1-6; D gene: NA; CDR3 protein: CASSEQPVNSPLHF
V gene: TRBV19; J gene: TRBJ1-5; D gene: TRBD1; CDR3 protein: CASRDRANNQPQHF
V gene: TRBV12-5; J gene: TRBJ2-7; D gene: TRBD1; CDR3 protein: CASGLNTGTGTHEQYF
V gene: TRBV2; J gene: TRBJ2-7; D gene: NA; CDR3 protein: CASSETPSSYEQYF
V gene: TRBV6-5; J gene: TRBJ2-7; D gene: TRBD2; CDR3 protein: CASSYRLAGGWYEQYF
V gene: TRBV18; J gene: TRBJ2-1; D gene: NA; CDR3 protein: CASSLGGPTQGFF